The 4 T cell receptor beta chains given below trace back to one sample, sequenced in a study of OX40 agonist ivuxolimab in advanced cancers. TCRdb keeps only in-frame clones here, not all; method: immunoSEQ multiplex PCR. The table lists fewer than 50,000 clones, about three quarters of them singletons. Sample: CD4+ or CD8+ T cells sorted from blood, taken in a trial of the OX40 agonist ivuxolimab. The receptor source for this set is an adult with an advanced solid tumor such as melanoma, head and neck, liver or kidney cancer.

This clone occurred a few times. The J gene is TRBJ2-5, the V gene TRBV2; D gene uncertain. V lost 1 base, J lost 4 bases, and 4 bases lay in between. This CDR3 has 12 amino acids. Looked up from germline, CDR1 is SNHLY and CDR2 is FYNNEI. CDR3 region: CASSEEIETQYF. As DNA, the CDR3 is TGTGCCAGCAGTGAAGAGATAGAGACCCAGTACTTC.

The sample holds one count of this clone. The chain recombines TRBV11-2 with TRBJ1-2, with TRBD1 matching 12 bases. The CDR3 loop spans 15 amino acids. The V and J ends lost 5 bases and 4 bases, in that order; junction bases with no gene match: 5. From germline, CDR1 is SGHAT and CDR2 FQNNGV. The CDR3 is CASSPGTGGIYGYTF. The CDR3 coding sequence is TGTGCCAGCAGCCCAGGGACAGGGGGCATCTATGGCTACACCTTC.

The rearrangement joins TRBV2 to TRBJ2-2, with TRBD2 identical over 8 bases. The length of the CDR3 is 14 residues. The trim removed 8 bases at V and 1 base at J, leaving 3 bases unmatched. Germline V gives CDR1 SNHLY, CDR2 FYNNEI. The CDR3 nucleotides are TGTGCCAGCGATCTAGCGGGGAACACCGGGGAGCTGTTTTTT. Translation gives CASDLAGNTGELFF.

The chain has TRBV19 and TRBJ1-1; unclear D gene. V lost 1 base and J 5 bases, leaving 11 bases between the germline ends. The CDR3 totals 14 residues. The germline V gene encodes CDR1 LNHDA and CDR2 SQIVND (reference sequence). The CDR3 region has the DNA TGTGCCAGTAGTATAGCAGATTTGGGGACTGAAGCTTTCTTT. Translating it yields CASSIADLGTEAFF.